This is a list of T cell receptor beta chains from one sample in a study of T cell responses to AZD1222 COVID-19 vaccine. TCRdb's table, derived via immunoSEQ multiplex PCR, lists solely in-frame clones and lacks some. The sample has some 100,000 clones, 85% to 90% seen once; the top ten hold approximately 3%. The material sequenced was peripheral blood, taken on day 0 of AZD1222 vaccination. The receptors originated from an adult in good health. Both conserved end residues are part of each CDR3. The order of the fields is D gene, clone size, V gene, J gene, CDR3 DNA, CDR3 protein. The D gene is left open where the match is weak. The size field is filled for only some rows; it gives once, few, many or a size class.

.	.	TRBV9	TRBJ1-1	TGTGCCAGCAGCGTAGTCGGGGGAAAGAACACTGAAGCTTTCTTT	CASSVVGGKNTEAFF
TRBD1	.	TRBV6-5	TRBJ2-7	TGTGCCAGCAGACAGACCGGGACAGGGGGTACCGAGCAGTACTTC	CASRQTGTGGTEQYF
.	.	TRBV28	TRBJ1-2	TGTGCCAGCAGGGACGGGATTTATGGCTACACCTTC	CASRDGIYGYTF
.	.	TRBV9	TRBJ1-6	TGTGCCAGCAGCGTCCTCACCTCCCGTGGCTCACCCCTCCACTTT	CASSVLTSRGSPLHF
.	.	TRBV2	TRBJ1-2	TGTGCCAGCACTCTTAACCTTGAGGGCCTTTCTGGCTACACCTTC	CASTLNLEGLSGYTF
.	.	TRBV5-1	TRBJ1-6	TGCGCCAGCAGCTCGGTGGCCCTAGCCCCAAATAATTCACCCCTCCACTTT	CASSSVALAPNNSPLHF
TRBD1	.	TRBV7-6	TRBJ2-1	TGTGCCAGCAGCTCCCACAGGGGTACCAATGAGCAGTTCTTC	CASSSHRGTNEQFF
.	.	TRBV10-2	TRBJ2-7	TGCGCCAGCAGGCCTTTCGCCGAGGACTCCCGGACGGGCCCCTACGAGCAGTACTTC	CASRPFAEDSRTGPYEQYF
.	.	TRBV5-1	TRBJ2-1	TGCGCCAGCAGCTTGGGGGACATCGTCGGTACCTACAATGAGCAGTTCTTC	CASSLGDIVGTYNEQFF
.	.	TRBV6-2/TRBV6-3	TRBJ1-5	TGTGCCAGCAGTTATGCCGGGGGTCCCAATCAGCCCCAGCATTTT	CASSYAGGPNQPQHF
.	.	TRBV28	TRBJ1-4	TGTGCCAGCAGTTTAGAGGGAGGGTTGCCTAATGAAAAACTGTTTTTT	CASSLEGGLPNEKLFF
.	.	TRBV5-4	TRBJ1-2	TGTGCCAGCAGCACCGACAGAGAGAGCCTCTATGGCTACACCTTC	CASSTDRESLYGYTF
.	.	TRBV18	TRBJ1-3	TGTGCCAGCTCACCACAGACGGGGGGAACTGGAAACACCATATATTTT	CASSPQTGGTGNTIYF
TRBD1	once	TRBV12-3/TRBV12-4	TRBJ1-1	TGTGCCAGCACCTGGGACAGGGGTGCTGAAGCTTTCTTT	CASTWDRGAEAFF
.	few	TRBV5-1	TRBJ2-1	TGCGCCAGCAGCTTGGGAGGGGAAGACTACAATGAGCAGTTCTTC	CASSLGGEDYNEQFF
.	.	TRBV6-2/TRBV6-3	TRBJ1-1	TGTGCCAGCAGTTACAGGGGTGGTCTTTTCTTT	CASSYRGGLFF
.	.	TRBV14	TRBJ1-4	TGTGCCAGCAGTCTTATGGGGGAGCGGATTGAAAAACTGTTTTTT	CASSLMGERIEKLFF
.	once	TRBV6-5	TRBJ1-1	TGTGCCAGCAGCCGGCAGGGTGGCACTGAAGCTTTCTTT	CASSRQGGTEAFF
.	.	TRBV2	TRBJ2-4	TGTGCCAGCAGTCCACCAGGCGGACTAGCCAAAAACATTCAGTACTTC	CASSPPGGLAKNIQYF
TRBD1	.	TRBV2	TRBJ2-1	TGTGCCAGCAGCTGGGACAGGGAACCCTACAATGAGCAGTTCTTC	CASSWDREPYNEQFF
.	.	TRBV28	TRBJ2-5	TGTGCCAGCAGTTTGGGCCTCGGACTGTACGGAGAGACCCAGTACTTC	CASSLGLGLYGETQYF
TRBD1	.	TRBV5-5	TRBJ1-1	TGTGCCAGCAGTCCGACAGGGGCTCCGAACACTGAAGCTTTCTTT	CASSPTGAPNTEAFF
TRBD1	.	TRBV4-1	TRBJ1-5	TGCGCCAGCAGCCAATTTTCCTCCAGGGGGAATCAGCCCCAGCATTTT	CASSQFSSRGNQPQHF
.	.	TRBV21-1	TRBJ1-2	TGTGCCAGCATCGTTGACAGTCCGTATGGCTACACCTTC	CASIVDSPYGYTF
.	.	TRBV7-6	TRBJ1-5	TGTGCCAGCAGTCCCCGCAACAGGGCCCCTCAGCCCCAGCATTTT	CASSPRNRAPQPQHF